These T cell receptor beta chains were read from a single sample in a study of beta chain features in type 1 diabetes. Some clones are missing from TCRdb's copy, which holds only in-frame ones; the method was immunoSEQ multiplex PCR. The table has 160,000 or so clones, 8% to 9.5% seen once. Material: central memory CD4+ T cells from blood. The receptors were sampled from a woman between 18 and 29 years old with type 1 diabetes. Each CDR3 is given with its conserved first and last residue. Fields, in order: J gene, D gene, V gene, clone size, CDR3 DNA, CDR3 protein. A D gene is named only where the DNA matches it firmly. Only some rows state a clone size, as once, few, many or a class for expanded clones.

j_call: TRBJ2-5
d_call: TRBD1
v_call: TRBV28
clone_size: NA
cdr3_nt: TGTGCCAGCAGTCCGACAGGGGTTGAGACCCAGTACTTC
cdr3_aa: CASSPTGVETQYF

j_call: TRBJ1-2
d_call: NA
v_call: TRBV5-1
clone_size: NA
cdr3_nt: TGCGCCAGCAGCTTGGGTAGAGTGCGGGAGTATGGCTACACCTTC
cdr3_aa: CASSLGRVREYGYTF

j_call: TRBJ2-5
d_call: NA
v_call: TRBV29-1
clone_size: few
cdr3_nt: TGCAGCGTTGGTTCACAGGGTTCACGGGAGACCCAGTACTTC
cdr3_aa: CSVGSQGSRETQYF

j_call: TRBJ2-2
d_call: TRBD2
v_call: TRBV10-3
clone_size: few
cdr3_nt: TGTGCCATCAGTGAATCAGCGGGAGCCGGGGAGCTGTTTTTT
cdr3_aa: CAISESAGAGELFF

j_call: TRBJ1-6
d_call: TRBD1
v_call: TRBV10-3
clone_size: NA
cdr3_nt: TGTGCCATCAGTGAGTCGGAGATTGGGACAGCTAATTCACCCCTCCACTTT
cdr3_aa: CAISESEIGTANSPLHF

j_call: TRBJ2-1
d_call: TRBD2
v_call: TRBV9
clone_size: NA
cdr3_nt: TGTGCCAGCAGCGCCCGGGAGGTTGAGCAGTTCTTC
cdr3_aa: CASSAREVEQFF

j_call: TRBJ2-7
d_call: TRBD1
v_call: TRBV5-1
clone_size: NA
cdr3_nt: TGCGCCAGCAGCTCGACAGGGGGCGGCTACGAGCAGTACTTC
cdr3_aa: CASSSTGGGYEQYF

j_call: TRBJ2-1
d_call: NA
v_call: TRBV6-5
clone_size: NA
cdr3_nt: TGTGCCAGCAGTACCAATCTAGGCAATGAGCAGTTCTTC
cdr3_aa: CASSTNLGNEQFF

j_call: TRBJ2-5
d_call: NA
v_call: TRBV18
clone_size: NA
cdr3_nt: TGTGCCAGCTCACCAGGGCCGGGGGAGCAGTACTTC
cdr3_aa: CASSPGPGEQYF

j_call: TRBJ1-2
d_call: NA
v_call: TRBV27
clone_size: NA
cdr3_nt: TGTGCCAGCAGTAATGACAGGTTCTATGGCTACACCTTC
cdr3_aa: CASSNDRFYGYTF

j_call: TRBJ2-1
d_call: NA
v_call: TRBV5-1
clone_size: NA
cdr3_nt: TGCGCCAGCAGCTGGGCGGGGAGCTCCTACAATGAGCAGTTCTTC
cdr3_aa: CASSWAGSSYNEQFF

j_call: TRBJ2-7
d_call: TRBD1
v_call: TRBV6-6
clone_size: few
cdr3_nt: TGTGCCAGCAGACGGGGACAGGGGCGAATCTACGAGCAGTACTTC
cdr3_aa: CASRRGQGRIYEQYF

j_call: TRBJ1-2
d_call: TRBD1
v_call: TRBV7-9
clone_size: few
cdr3_nt: TGTGCCAGCAGCTTATCCCAGGGGGATGGCTACACCTTC
cdr3_aa: CASSLSQGDGYTF

j_call: TRBJ1-5
d_call: TRBD1
v_call: TRBV19
clone_size: NA
cdr3_nt: TGTGCCAGTAGGTGGACAGGGTTTGATCAGCCCCAGCATTTT
cdr3_aa: CASRWTGFDQPQHF

j_call: TRBJ1-2
d_call: NA
v_call: TRBV6-5
clone_size: NA
cdr3_nt: TGTGCCAGCAGTCCGACAGTCCTGTATGGCTACACCTTC
cdr3_aa: CASSPTVLYGYTF

j_call: TRBJ1-6
d_call: TRBD1
v_call: TRBV11-3
clone_size: NA
cdr3_nt: TGTGCCAGCAGCCCATTGGGGTTAGGCAGGGGGAATAATTCACCCCTCCACTTT
cdr3_aa: CASSPLGLGRGNNSPLHF

j_call: TRBJ2-3
d_call: TRBD2
v_call: TRBV4-3
clone_size: few
cdr3_nt: TGCGCCAGCAGCCAAGGATTCGCGGGAGTAAAGTCAGATACGCAGTATTTT
cdr3_aa: CASSQGFAGVKSDTQYF

j_call: TRBJ2-7
d_call: NA
v_call: TRBV5-6
clone_size: few
cdr3_nt: TGTGCCAGCAGCCGAGCCTACGAGCAGTACTTC
cdr3_aa: CASSRAYEQYF